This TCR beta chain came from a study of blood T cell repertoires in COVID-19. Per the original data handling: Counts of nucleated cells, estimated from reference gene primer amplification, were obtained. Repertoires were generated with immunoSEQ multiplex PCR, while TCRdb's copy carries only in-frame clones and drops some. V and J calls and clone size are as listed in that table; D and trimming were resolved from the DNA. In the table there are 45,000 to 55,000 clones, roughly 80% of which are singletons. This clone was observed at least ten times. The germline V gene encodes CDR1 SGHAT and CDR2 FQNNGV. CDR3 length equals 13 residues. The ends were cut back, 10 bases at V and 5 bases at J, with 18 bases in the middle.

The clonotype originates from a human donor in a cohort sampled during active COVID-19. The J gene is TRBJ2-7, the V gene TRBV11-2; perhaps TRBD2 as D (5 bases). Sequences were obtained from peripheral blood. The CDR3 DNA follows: TGTGCCACCTCCCGGCGGGTTCTCCACGAGCAGTACTTC. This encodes CATSRRVLHEQYF.